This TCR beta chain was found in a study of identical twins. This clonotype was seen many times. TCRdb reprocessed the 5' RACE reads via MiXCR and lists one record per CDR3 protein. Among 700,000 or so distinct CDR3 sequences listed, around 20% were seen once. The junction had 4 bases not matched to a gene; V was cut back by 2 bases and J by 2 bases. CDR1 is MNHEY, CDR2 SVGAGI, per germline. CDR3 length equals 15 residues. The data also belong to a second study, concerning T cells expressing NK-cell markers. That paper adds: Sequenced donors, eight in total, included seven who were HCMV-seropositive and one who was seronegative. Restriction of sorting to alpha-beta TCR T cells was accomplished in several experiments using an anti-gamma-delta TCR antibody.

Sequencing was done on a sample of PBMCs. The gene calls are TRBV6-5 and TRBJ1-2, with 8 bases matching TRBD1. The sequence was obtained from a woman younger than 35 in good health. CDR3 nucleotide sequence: TGTGCCAGCAGTTACACAGGGGGGAGGAACTATGGCTACACCTTC. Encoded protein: CASSYTGGRNYGYTF.